Each of the 18 T cell receptor beta chains below was sequenced from the same sample in a study of blood T cell repertoires in COVID-19. Sequencing used immunoSEQ multiplex PCR; TCRdb keeps in-frame clones, though not all of them. The data hold under 150,000 clones, with under 85% observed a single time. The sequenced material came from peripheral blood. The receptors shown here come from a human donor in a cohort sampled during active COVID-19.

V usage is TRBV7-8 and J usage is TRBJ1-1; D is unresolved. From germline, CDR1 is SGHVS and CDR2 FQNEAQ. The CDR3 totals 15 residues. Trimming pared 1 base from V and 0 bases from J, leaving 9 bases between. CDR3 protein: CASSLDGRMNTEAFF. CDR3 nucleotide sequence: TGTGCCAGCAGCTTAGATGGCAGAATGAACACTGAAGCTTTCTTT.

V gene TRBV19 combines with J gene TRBJ1-2, with D unclear. V was cut by 1 base and J by 4 bases, with 10 bases left in between. This CDR3 spans 14 amino acids. CDR1 is LNHDA and CDR2 is SQIVND in the germline V gene (reference sequence). CDR3: CASSIVAGSYGYTF. In DNA, the CDR3 is TGTGCCAGTAGTATAGTGGCAGGATCCTATGGCTACACCTTC.

This chain joins TRBV29-1 and TRBJ1-1, with TRBD1 identical over 8 bases. The germline gives CDR1 SQVTM, CDR2 ANQGSEA. J lost 7 bases, V lost 4 bases, and 11 bases had no gene match. The CDR3 extends over 14 amino acids. The CDR3 region is CSVALPTGDLEAFF. The DNA of the CDR3 is TGCAGCGTTGCACTTCCGACAGGGGATCTTGAAGCTTTCTTT. Full variable domain (missing parts from reference TRBV29-1 and TRBJ1-1): SAVISQKPSRDICQRGTSLTIQCQVDSQVTMMFWYRQQPGQSLTLIATANQGSEATYESGFVIDKFPISRPNLTFSTLTVSNMSPEDSSIYLCSVALPTGDLEAFFGQGTRLTVV.

The chain links TRBV7-8 to TRBJ1-6; 8 bases align to TRBD1. Trimming cost V 5 bases and J 9 bases; bases outside gene matches: 12. The CDR3 is 16 residues long. CDR1 is SGHVS, CDR2 FQNEAQ, per germline. CDR3 nucleotides: TGTGCCAGCAGCCCGGTTACGGGGGGACAGGCTTCACCCCTCCACTTT. It encodes CASSPVTGGQASPLHF.

This clone was observed a handful of times. The rearrangement uses TRBV4-3 and TRBJ2-7, with D maybe TRBD2 (6 bases). Trimming stripped 4 bases from V and 7 bases from J, with 14 bases between. The CDR3 is 13 residues long. In germline, CDR1 is LGHNA, CDR2 YSLEER. The CDR3 region is CASSLRLGEEQYF. CDR3 sequence (DNA): TGCGCCAGCAGCCTTCGACTAGGGGAGGAGCAGTACTTC.

This clone was seen a handful of times. The V and J genes are TRBV14 and TRBJ1-6; D gene unclear. Trimming removed 1 base from V and 7 bases from J, with 5 bases in between. CDR3 size: 13 residues. The germline CDR1 and CDR2 sequences are SGHDN and FVKESK. This CDR3 reads CASSQVSNSPLHF. The DNA of the CDR3 is TGTGCCAGCAGCCAAGTTTCAAATTCACCCCTCCACTTT.

V usage is TRBV19 and J usage is TRBJ2-2; a possible D gene is TRBD2 (6 bases). V was trimmed by 3 bases and J by 3 bases, leaving 11 bases between them. The CDR3 sequence is 15 residues long. CDR1 and CDR2 (germline): LNHDA, SQIVND (reference sequence). The CDR3 region is CASSIGGMDTGELFF. CDR3 coding DNA: TGTGCCAGTAGTATCGGGGGTATGGACACCGGGGAGCTGTTTTTT.

The rearrangement links TRBV20-1 to TRBJ1-3; D call uncertain. In germline, CDR1 is DFQATT, CDR2 SNEGSKA (reference sequence). Deletions cut 7 bases from V and 7 bases from J, with 11 bases between. This CDR3 is built from 11 residues. The CDR3 loop reads CSVSFGNTIYF. In DNA, the CDR3 is TGCAGTGTATCGTTTGGCAACACCATATATTTT.

This clone turned up a few times. V and J are TRBV5-1 and TRBJ2-7; 10 positions agree with TRBD1. Germline V gene data show CDR1 as SGHRS and CDR2 as YFSETQ. J gave up 3 bases and V 4 bases, and 4 bases lay outside the gene matches. The CDR3 totals 14 residues. The CDR3 DNA reads TGCGCCAGCAGCCCGGACAGGGGGGACTACGAGCAGTACTTC. Protein sequence: CASSPDRGDYEQYF.

This clone was picked up a small number of times. The V gene is TRBV5-1, the J gene TRBJ2-7; the match to TRBD1 covers 8 bases. CDR3 length: 14 residues. Germline CDR1 and CDR2: SGHRS and YFSETQ. The ends lost 3 bases at V and 4 bases at J; junction bases unmatched: 6. CDR3 nucleotide sequence: TGCGCCAGCAGCTCACAGGGGGGACGGTACGAGCAGTACTTC. Protein: CASSSQGGRYEQYF.

The chain links TRBV19 to TRBJ2-3; D gene ambiguous. CDR3 length: 12 residues. Germline V gene lookup returns CDR1 LNHDA and CDR2 SQIVND (reference sequence). The V and J ends lost 2 bases and 6 bases respectively, with 6 bases between them. The CDR3 loop reads CASSISRDTQYF. The CDR3 DNA reads as TGTGCCAGTAGTATATCGCGGGATACGCAGTATTTT.

This clone showed up just once. The rearrangement uses TRBV5-4 and TRBJ2-7; a possible D gene is TRBD2 (5 bases). The CDR3 runs 14 residues. V was cut by 2 bases and J by 1 base, with 10 bases left in between. Germline CDR1 reads SGHNT; CDR2 reads YYREEE (reference sequence). This CDR3 is CASSLHGVSYEQYF. CDR3 bases: TGTGCCAGCAGCTTACACGGGGTATCCTACGAGCAGTACTTC.

J is TRBJ2-7 and V is TRBV7-8; 7 bases match TRBD1. The germline V gene has CDR1 SGHVS and CDR2 FQNEAQ. This CDR3 has 15 amino acids. Trimming removed 4 bases from V and 2 bases from J; junction bases left unmatched: 8. DNA for the CDR3: TGTGCCAGCAGCTGGACCGGGGACAGAACCTACGAGCAGTACTTC. Residues: CASSWTGDRTYEQYF.

The chain recombines TRBV7-8 with TRBJ2-7, with a possible D match to TRBD1 (5 bases). This CDR3 has 16 residues. Germline V lookup: CDR1 SGHVS, CDR2 FQNEAQ. Deletions cut 3 bases from V and 4 bases from J, with 19 bases between. CDR3 bases: TGTGCCAGCAGCTTCCGACAGAAAGAATACATATACGAGCAGTACTTC. Translation gives CASSFRQKEYIYEQYF.

This chain links TRBV9 with TRBJ1-1; 9 bases line up with TRBD1. V dropped 0 bases and J dropped 3; count of bases not matched to a gene: 3. The germline gives CDR1 SGDLS, CDR2 YYNGEE. The CDR3 spans 15 residues. The CDR3 protein is CASSVVGQGDTEAFF. In DNA form, the CDR3 reads TGTGCCAGCAGCGTAGTGGGACAGGGAGACACTGAAGCTTTCTTT.

The chain uses TRBV3-1 (or the pseudogene TRBV3-2) and TRBJ1-1, with D unresolved. The CDR3 consists of 16 residues. V was pared by 4 bases and J by 0 bases, with 15 bases between. CDR1 is LGHDT and CDR2 is YNNKEL in the germline V gene (reference sequence). CDR3 region: CASSRSLNFMNTEAFF. The CDR3 DNA is TGTGCCAGCAGCCGAAGTCTAAACTTCATGAACACTGAAGCTTTCTTT.

J is TRBJ2-2 and V is TRBV9, with 11 bases matching TRBD2. J was trimmed by 6 bases and V by 3 bases; bases with no gene match: 10. The CDR3 sequence is 17 residues long. Germline values: CDR1 SGDLS, CDR2 YYNGEE. CDR3 amino acids: CASSAYLSGGASGELFF. In DNA, the CDR3 is TGTGCCAGCAGCGCGTACCTTAGCGGGGGGGCTTCCGGGGAGCTGTTTTTT.

This chain joins TRBV6-5 and TRBJ1-1, with TRBD1 matching 10 bases. V was pared by 6 bases and J by 6 bases, with 7 bases of the junction left unmatched. CDR3 length equals 14 residues. Per the germline V gene, CDR1 is MNHEY and CDR2 is SVGAGI. The CDR3 here is CASSPDRGIAEAFF. The CDR3 DNA sequence: TGTGCCAGCAGCCCGGACAGGGGGATTGCTGAAGCTTTCTTT.